The T cell receptor (beta chain) described here comes from a study of T cells of healthy individuals. Germline CDR1 is MNHEY and CDR2 is SMNVEV (reference sequence). The CDR3 extends over 13 amino acids. Trimming cost V 6 bases and J 3 bases; bases outside gene matches: 4. TCRdb analysed the 5' RACE reads with MiXCR anew, one entry per CDR3 protein. The table records around 63,000 distinct CDR3 sequences, roughly 16% of them present only once. The chain couples TRBV27 to TRBJ2-7, with 8 bases lining up with TRBD1. The receptor's source is a human donor in good health. In DNA, the CDR3 is TGTGCCAGCAGCCGACAGGGGATCTACGAGCAGTACTTC. The encoded protein is CASSRQGIYEQYF.